The 10 T cell receptor beta chains below all came from one sample that was sequenced in a study of blood T cell repertoires in COVID-19. Data came from immunoSEQ multiplex PCR; TCRdb stores just in-frame clones and leaves some out. The data show around 260,000 clones, under 90% seen once. Sequences were obtained from PBMCs or T cells enriched from blood (not recorded which). These receptors all stem from a man in his thirties or forties with acute COVID-19.

The gene calls are TRBV7-9 and TRBJ1-1; D perhaps matches TRBD1 (6 bases). The ends were cut back, 5 bases at V and 1 base at J, with 14 bases in the middle. CDR3 length: 15 amino acids. From germline, CDR1 is SEHNR and CDR2 FQNEAQ (reference sequence). This chain's CDR3 is CASSRSGAKNTEAFF. The CDR3 nucleotides read TGTGCCAGCAGCCGATCAGGGGCGAAGAACACTGAAGCTTTCTTT.

V usage is TRBV5-1 and J usage is TRBJ2-7; D may be TRBD1 (6 bases). This CDR3 has 14 residues. V lost 0 bases and J lost 6, with 13 bases in between. Germline V gene data show CDR1 as SGHRS and CDR2 as YFSETQ. CDR3 amino acids: CASSLGQGIFEQYV. The CDR3 nucleotides read TGCGCCAGCAGCTTGGGGCAGGGGATATTCGAGCAGTACGTC.

V is TRBV6-5 and J is TRBJ2-3; TRBD2 aligns across 8 bases. Germline CDR1 reads MNHEY; CDR2 reads SVGAGI. V lost 4 bases and J lost 4; bases outside the gene matches: 10. The length of the CDR3 is 16 residues. The CDR3 region is CASSSRPQAGADTQYF. The CDR3 DNA reads as TGTGCCAGCAGTTCACGGCCACAAGCGGGAGCAGATACGCAGTATTTT.

V is TRBV7-6 and J is TRBJ2-2; 9 nucleotides match TRBD2. The CDR3 consists of 16 residues. CDR1 and CDR2 from the germline V gene are SGHVS and FNYEAQ. V shed 3 bases, J shed 6 bases, and the junction held 8 bases outside the gene matches. Here the CDR3 reads CASSFIAGGPSGELFF. The CDR3 nucleotides read TGTGCCAGCAGCTTTATTGCGGGAGGGCCGTCCGGGGAGCTGTTTTTT.

This clone was recorded a few times. V and J are TRBV3-1 (or the pseudogene TRBV3-2) and TRBJ2-1, with 12 nucleotides matching TRBD2. Trimming removed 5 bases from V and 2 bases from J; junction bases left unmatched: 4. Germline V lookup: CDR1 LGHDT, CDR2 YNNKEL (reference sequence). This CDR3 is built from 16 residues. The CDR3 protein is CASSSGLAGTYNEQFF. The CDR3 region has the DNA TGTGCCAGCAGCTCCGGACTAGCGGGGACCTACAATGAGCAGTTCTTC.

This chain connects TRBV29-1 to TRBJ1-2, with 8 bases matching TRBD1. The V and J ends lost 5 bases and 8 bases, in that order; junction bases with no gene match: 10. CDR3 length: 13 amino acids. CDR1 and CDR2 (germline): SQVTM, ANQGSEA. The CDR3 spells CSVTGQGLGGYTF. CDR3 coding DNA: TGCAGCGTTACAGGACAGGGCCTGGGGGGCTACACCTTC.

This clone has a single count. V and J are TRBV2 and TRBJ1-1, with no clear D. Looked up from germline, CDR1 is SNHLY and CDR2 is FYNNEI. The V end lost 6 bases, the J end lost 0 bases, and 8 bases lay between the germline ends. The CDR3 is made up of 13 amino acids. DNA of the CDR3: TGTGCCAGCAGGGTCGGGGTGAACACTGAAGCTTTCTTT. Its protein product is CASRVGVNTEAFF.

V and J are TRBV25-1 and TRBJ1-4; 10 bases align to TRBD1. V trimming: 2 bases; J trimming: 8 bases; junction bases outside the gene matches: 11. This CDR3 has 17 amino acids. Germline V CDR1 and CDR2: MGHDK, SYGVNS. This CDR3 reads CASSEKVGTGAREKLFF. DNA of the CDR3: TGTGCCAGCAGTGAAAAGGTGGGGACAGGGGCGAGGGAAAAACTGTTTTTT.

This chain joins TRBV6-5 and TRBJ2-3, with TRBD2 identical over 8 bases. With 2 bases clipped from V and 1 base from J, the junction kept 2 bases outside the gene matches. CDR1 is MNHEY and CDR2 is SVGAGI in the germline V gene. This CDR3 is 15 amino acids long. The CDR3 loop is CASSYVGGGTDTQYF. CDR3 in DNA: TGTGCCAGCAGTTACGTCGGGGGGGGCACAGATACGCAGTATTTT.

The chain joins TRBV15 to TRBJ2-2; 9 bases match TRBD1. From germline, CDR1 is LNHNV and CDR2 YYDKDF (reference sequence). V gave up 6 bases and J gave up 3 bases; unmatched junction bases: 11. This CDR3 has 17 residues. In DNA form, the CDR3 reads TGTGCCACCAGAACGCTTCGGGACAGGGCGGACACCGGGGAGCTGTTTTTT. Translating gives CATRTLRDRADTGELFF.